The sequence of this T cell receptor (beta chain) was determined in a study of blood T cell repertoires in COVID-19. Study background: Acute and convalescent COVID-19 samples came from the United States, Italy and Spain.

Participants were aged about 18 to 100 years from approximately 25 US areas. A COVID-19 case was met by exposed participants within 2 weeks before study entry. Some clones are missing from TCRdb's copy, which holds only in-frame ones; the method was immunoSEQ multiplex PCR. The sample lists 220,000 or so clones; around 89% were seen once. There are 16 residues in the CDR3. V gave up 2 bases and J gave up 6 bases; unmatched junction bases: 11. CDR1 is SGHRS, CDR2 YFSETQ, per germline. The source of this sequence is a man in his fifties or sixties who had been exposed to COVID-19. The chain has TRBV5-1 and TRBJ2-1, with 7 nucleotides matching TRBD1. Sequenced input: PBMCs or T cells enriched from blood (not recorded which). The CDR3 here is CASSFSAGTAINEQFF. The CDR3 DNA follows: TGCGCCAGCAGCTTCTCGGCCGGGACAGCTATCAATGAGCAGTTCTTC. The whole variable domain, filled in from reference TRBV5-1 and TRBJ2-1, reads KAGVTQTPRYLIKTRGQQVTLSCSPISGHRSVSWYQQTPGQGLQFLFEYFSETQRNKGNFPGRFSGRQFSNSRSEMNVSTLELGDSALYLCASSFSAGTAINEQFFGPGTRLTVL.